The 21 T cell receptor beta chains below come from one sample, sequenced in a study of cytomegalovirus exposure and HLA in healthy donors. Method: immunoSEQ multiplex PCR; TCRdb's copy keeps in-frame clones and lacks some. This sample yields about 300,000 clones, of which 88% are seen a single time; roughly 1% belongs to the top ten. The sample comprised PBMCs. The receptors shown here come from a woman between 18 and 30 years old in good health and CMV-seronegative.

The V gene is TRBV10-3, the J gene TRBJ2-1; D might be TRBD2 (6 bases). V lost 2 bases and J lost 16, with 18 bases in between. Germline CDR1 ENHRY, CDR2 SYGVKD. The CDR3 totals 13 residues. CDR3 residues: CAISEVSGTPTFF. CDR3 coding DNA: TGTGCCATCAGTGAGGTCTCCGGGACTCCTACTTTCTTC.

The gene calls are TRBV9 and TRBJ2-7, with D possibly matching TRBD2 (6 bases). CDR1 and CDR2 from the germline V gene are SGDLS and YYNGEE. CDR3 length: 13 residues. Trimming removed 0 bases at V and 6 bases at J, with 10 bases between. The CDR3 reads CASSVDVSGEQYF. The CDR3 DNA reads TGTGCCAGCAGCGTAGATGTTAGCGGCGAGCAGTACTTC.

The sample holds one count of this clone. This chain connects TRBV6-6 to TRBJ1-1; 10 bases agree with TRBD1. V shed 8 bases, J shed 10 bases, and the junction held 4 bases outside the gene matches. This CDR3 comprises 11 residues. Germline CDR1 is MNHNY and CDR2 is SVGAGI (reference sequence). This CDR3 is CASRQGAGAFF. The CDR3 coding sequence is TGTGCCAGCCGACAGGGGGCGGGAGCTTTCTTT.

V gene TRBV2 combines with J gene TRBJ2-7; TRBD2 aligns across 8 bases. The J segment lost 4 bases and the V segment lost 9 bases, leaving 14 bases of the junction unmatched. Looked up from germline, CDR1 is SNHLY and CDR2 is FYNNEI. The length of the CDR3 is 15 residues. This CDR3 reads CARAPLAGGTYEQYF. The CDR3 coding sequence is TGTGCCAGAGCGCCGCTAGCGGGCGGAACTTACGAGCAGTACTTC.

CDR3 protein: CASSLQGINTEAFF. The CDR3 DNA sequence: TGTGCCAGCAGCCTCCAGGGGATAAACACTGAAGCTTTCTTT. The chain joins TRBV9 to TRBJ1-1; perhaps TRBD1 as D (6 bases). V lost 4 bases to trimming and J lost 2 bases, with 12 bases between them. The CDR3 runs to 14 residues. The germline V gene encodes CDR1 SGDLS and CDR2 YYNGEE. The entire variable domain, with the rest obtained from reference TRBV9 and TRBJ1-1, is as follows: DSGVTQTPKHLITATGQRVTLRCSPRSGDLSVYWYQQSLDQGLQFLIQYYNGEERAKGNILERFSAQQFPDLHSELNLSSLELGDSALYFCASSLQGINTEAFFGQGTRLTVV.

This clone was observed once. The V gene is TRBV7-3, the J gene TRBJ2-7; 15 bases are a match to TRBD2. The CDR3 has 14 residues. Germline CDR1 is SGHTA and CDR2 is FQGTGA. Trimming removed 5 bases from V and 6 bases from J; junction bases left unmatched: 2. The CDR3 sequence: CASSPGLAGGEQYF. The CDR3 DNA follows: TGTGCCAGCAGCCCGGGACTAGCGGGAGGCGAGCAGTACTTC.

The CDR3 is CASSYGDSNNEKLFF. The CDR3 DNA is TGTGCCAGCAGTTACGGTGACAGCAATAATGAAAAACTGTTTTTT. The chain is built from TRBV6-5 and TRBJ1-4; D might be TRBD1 (5 bases). V was cut by 2 bases and J by 4 bases, with 11 bases left in between. The CDR3 contains 15 residues. Germline V gene lookup returns CDR1 MNHEY and CDR2 SVGAGI.

This rearrangement joins TRBV27 to TRBJ1-6, with TRBD1 matching over 7 bases. From germline, CDR1 is MNHEY and CDR2 SMNVEV (reference sequence). The ends lost 5 bases at V and 7 bases at J; junction bases unmatched: 11. This CDR3 is built from 16 residues. CDR3 in DNA: TGTGCCAGCAGTATTGAGAGGGGGCGCAAGAATTCACCCCTCCACTTT. It encodes CASSIERGRKNSPLHF.

The chain has TRBV7-2 and TRBJ2-2, with a tentative D call TRBD1 (6 bases). V gave up 5 bases and J gave up 0 bases, with 13 bases separating them. The length of the CDR3 is 16 residues. Looked up from germline, CDR1 is SGHTA and CDR2 is FQGNSA. DNA for the CDR3: TGTGCCAGCAGCCCCCAGACAGGTTCGAACACCGGGGAGCTGTTTTTT. Residues: CASSPQTGSNTGELFF.

V gene TRBV28 combines with J gene TRBJ2-1; 8 bases match TRBD2. The CDR3 sequence is 16 residues long. With V trimmed by 5 bases and J by 5 bases, 11 bases remained unmatched. Per the germline V gene, CDR1 is MDHEN and CDR2 is SYDVKM. The CDR3 DNA is TGTGCCAGCAGTCCACCCAGCGGGAGTGACCACAATGAGCAGTTCTTC. Protein sequence: CASSPPSGSDHNEQFF.

A single count supports this clone. This chain connects TRBV7-8 to TRBJ2-7; weak D call: TRBD1 (5 bases). V was pared by 1 base and J by 5 bases, with 9 bases between. Per germline, CDR1 SGHVS and CDR2 FQNEAQ. The CDR3 contains 13 residues. The CDR3, as DNA: TGTGCCAGCAGCTTAGTGCAGGGTGACGAGCAGTACTTC. Protein: CASSLVQGDEQYF.

The chain employs TRBV5-1 and TRBJ1-1; TRBD1 is a possible D gene (6 bases). Germline CDR1 SGHRS, CDR2 YFSETQ. V was pared by 2 bases and J by 5 bases, with 16 bases between. This CDR3 comprises 15 residues. This chain's CDR3 is CASSFSWQGRTEAFF. The CDR3 DNA reads TGCGCCAGCAGCTTCAGTTGGCAGGGGCGTACTGAAGCTTTCTTT.

The sample holds one count of this clone. The rearrangement joins TRBV2 to TRBJ1-1; perhaps TRBD1 as D (5 bases). This CDR3 is built from 14 residues. The V end lost 5 bases, the J end lost 0 bases, and 10 bases lay between the germline ends. Germline CDR1 reads SNHLY; CDR2 reads FYNNEI. The CDR3 loop is CASSRQSMNTEAFF. The CDR3, as DNA: TGTGCCAGCAGTCGACAGTCCATGAACACTGAAGCTTTCTTT.

In DNA form, the CDR3 reads TGTGCCAGCAGTGGGGGACAGGCTTTGGGTACGCAGTATTTT. Translating gives CASSGGQALGTQYF. V gene TRBV5-6 combines with J gene TRBJ2-3; 8 bases line up with TRBD1. Germline CDR1 SGHDT, CDR2 YYEEEE. V shed 5 bases, J shed 8 bases, and the junction held 10 bases outside the gene matches. The CDR3 totals 14 residues.

The V call is TRBV18, the J call TRBJ2-3; 10 bases fit TRBD2. Germline CDR1 KGHSH, CDR2 LQKENI. V trimming: 2 bases; J trimming: 4 bases; junction bases outside the gene matches: 6. The CDR3 runs 16 residues. The CDR3 nucleotides read TGTGCCAGCTCACCAAGGATAGCGGGAGGCGCAGATACGCAGTATTTT. As protein: CASSPRIAGGADTQYF.

This clone was detected a few times. This chain joins TRBV4-1 and TRBJ1-1, with 7 nucleotides matching TRBD1. The CDR3 totals 15 residues. CDR1 and CDR2 (germline): MGHRA, YSYEKL. J was trimmed by 11 bases and V by 2 bases; bases with no gene match: 14. The CDR3 bases are TGCGCCAGCAGCCAACTACTTCAGGGGGTGCATGAGGCTTTCTTT. Amino acids: CASSQLLQGVHEAFF.

The chain couples TRBV5-1 to TRBJ2-1; 10 nucleotides line up with TRBD2. The junction had 6 bases not matched to a gene; V was cut back by 2 bases and J by 4 bases. Germline V lookup: CDR1 SGHRS, CDR2 YFSETQ. This CDR3 is 16 amino acids long. As DNA, the CDR3 is TGCGCCAGCAGCTTAGCTAGCGGGAGTGGTTACAATGAGCAGTTCTTC. Its translation: CASSLASGSGYNEQFF.

V gene TRBV27 combines with J gene TRBJ1-1, with D uncertain. The CDR3 consists of 12 residues. From germline, CDR1 is MNHEY and CDR2 SMNVEV (reference sequence). Trimming stripped 8 bases from V and 3 bases from J, with 10 bases between. The CDR3 sequence is CASFGKDTEAFF. DNA for the CDR3: TGTGCCAGCTTCGGGAAGGACACTGAAGCTTTCTTT.

The chain carries TRBV18 and TRBJ1-1; tentatively, D is TRBD1 (6 bases). CDR1 and CDR2 from the germline V gene are KGHSH and LQKENI. Trimming pared 4 bases from V and 4 bases from J, leaving 10 bases between. CDR3 length: 13 residues. CDR3 nucleotide sequence: TGTGCCAGCTCACAAACAGGGTTCACTGAAGCTTTCTTT. It encodes CASSQTGFTEAFF.

In its sample, this clone was seen a few times. This chain joins TRBV6-4 and TRBJ2-1; TRBD2 matches at 9 bases. Germline V gene data show CDR1 as MRHNA and CDR2 as SNTAGT. The CDR3 runs to 16 residues. After removal of 5 bases from V and 7 bases from J, the junction contained 12 bases not matched to a gene. CDR3 DNA sequence: TGTGCCAGCAGTCCTGATGCTAGCGGGGTTTCTAATGAGCAGTTCTTC. It yields the protein CASSPDASGVSNEQFF.

The chain uses TRBV27 and TRBJ1-3; TRBD1 aligns across 8 bases. Per germline, CDR1 MNHEY and CDR2 SMNVEV (reference sequence). There are 15 residues in the CDR3. The V and J ends lost 4 bases and 0 bases, in that order; junction bases with no gene match: 2. The CDR3 here is CASSSTGGSGNTIYF. The CDR3 DNA reads TGTGCCAGCAGTTCCACAGGGGGCTCTGGAAACACCATATATTTT.